This TCR beta chain was obtained from a study of cytomegalovirus exposure and HLA in healthy donors. This clone was picked up a small number of times. Its antigen is unknown. Study findings and constraints: A few of the chains that were CMV-associated were confirmed in vitro to be specific for CMV antigens. In a later analysis, at a false discovery rate of 0.05, over 15,000 TCR beta sequences matched HLA alleles. Several of the most significant clusters appeared, in a later analysis, to be linked to common viral pathogens.

All donors participated as healthy donors of bone marrow. 60 Vbeta and 13 Jbeta primers were used in PCR. Produced via immunoSEQ multiplex PCR; TCRdb's table is partial and in-frame only. The sample holds 90,000 to 120,000 clones, more than 65% seen once. The TCR comes from a male donor in good health and CMV-seronegative. Sequencing input: PBMCs.

The CDR3 region is CASRPLGRGETQYF. The CDR3 nucleotides read TGCGCCAGCAGACCACTAGGGAGGGGAGAGACCCAGTACTTC. V usage is TRBV5-1 and J usage is TRBJ2-5, with 7 positions matching TRBD2. Germline CDR1 reads SGHRS; CDR2 reads YFSETQ. This CDR3 is 14 amino acids long. The ends lost 5 bases at V and 4 bases at J; junction bases unmatched: 8.